The sequence of this T cell receptor (beta chain) was determined in a study of CXCR3-negative and CXCR3-positive naive CD8 T cells. Overall study: Roughly 1.5 +/- 0.3 million TRB reads came from each library, giving about 150 million in total.

Findings of the study overall: Memory CD8+ T cell repertoires were far less diverse than both naive subsets. Researchers report that CXCR3-positive naive cells carry more hydrophobic TRB CDR3s than CXCR3-negative naive cells.

Within the CD8+ T cell compartment, naive cells were CD45RO-CCR7+CD27+CD95-. Points on this clonotype: Its specificity is not known.

With UMI labels, 5' RACE was used to prepare the TRB cDNA libraries. TCRdb derives one entry per CDR3 protein from the 5' RACE reads, leaving out DNA. There are about 90,000 distinct CDR3 sequences in the sample, with less than 0.85% held by the top ten. Germline CDR1 is MNHEY and CDR2 is SMNVEV (reference sequence). The CDR3 is made up of 15 amino acids. This receptor was obtained from a human donor in good health. Some clones in this sample may be carry-over from other donors' samples. The chain uses TRBV27 and TRBJ2-3; TCRdb's D call of TRBD1 is untestable without DNA. The specimen sequenced was naive CXCR3+ CD8+ T cells from blood. Subset meaning: CD45RO-CCR7+CD27+CD95- naive CD8+ T cells expressing CXCR3 (TNR3+). This chain's CDR3 is CASSLSSSRAGTQYF.